This T cell receptor (beta chain) was sequenced in a study of PD-1 blockade in classical Hodgkin lymphoma. Patients all relapsed after autologous stem cell transplantation, and there was variation in brentuximab vedotin exposure. Researchers used magnetic negative selection to pull out pure CD4+ T cells from thawed PBMCs. The repertoire was sequenced with immunoSEQ multiplex PCR; TCRdb's copy has only in-frame clones and lacks some. Here the sample spans 27,000 or so clones, about three quarters being singletons. This CDR3 has 18 residues. The V end was cut by 7 bases, the J end by 0 bases, with 24 bases between. CDR1 SGHTA and CDR2 FQGNSA come from the germline V gene.

V and J are TRBV7-2 and TRBJ1-1, with D maybe TRBD1 (5 bases). The sequence came from a human donor with classical Hodgkin lymphoma. Sequenced here: CD4+ T cells from blood, sampled at baseline. The CDR3 is CASMPQAGSLLMNTEAFF. CDR3 bases: TGTGCCAGCATGCCCCAGGCAGGGTCCCTGTTAATGAACACTGAAGCTTTCTTT.